This T cell receptor beta chain was identified during a study of blood T cell repertoires in COVID-19. As for the study in general: Samples taken during acute and convalescent COVID-19 were collected in the United States, Italy and Spain.

V dropped 3 bases and J dropped 0; count of bases not matched to a gene: 9. This CDR3 is built from 18 residues. Germline V gene sequence: CDR1 SGHRS, CDR2 YFSETQ. In the authors' methods: Amplification of reference gene primers was used by the study to estimate nucleated cell counts. The repertoire was sequenced with immunoSEQ multiplex PCR; TCRdb's copy has only in-frame clones and lacks some. That table supplies the V and J calls and clone size; D and trimming were determined from the DNA. The top ten hold approximately 7% of the sample, which has about 26,000 clones, around two thirds seen once. This TCR derives from a man aged 55-75 years with active or convalescent COVID-19. The sample consisted of peripheral blood. This chain joins TRBV5-1 and TRBJ1-6; 7 nucleotides match TRBD1. The DNA of the CDR3 is TGCGCCAGCAGCTATTGGACAGGACAGAGCTCCTATAATTCACCCCTCCACTTT. Its protein is CASSYWTGQSSYNSPLHF. Together with reference TRBV5-1 and TRBJ1-6, the CDR3 gives the full variable domain: KAGVTQTPRYLIKTRGQQVTLSCSPISGHRSVSWYQQTPGQGLQFLFEYFSETQRNKGNFPGRFSGRQFSNSRSEMNVSTLELGDSALYLCASSYWTGQSSYNSPLHFGNGTRLTVT.